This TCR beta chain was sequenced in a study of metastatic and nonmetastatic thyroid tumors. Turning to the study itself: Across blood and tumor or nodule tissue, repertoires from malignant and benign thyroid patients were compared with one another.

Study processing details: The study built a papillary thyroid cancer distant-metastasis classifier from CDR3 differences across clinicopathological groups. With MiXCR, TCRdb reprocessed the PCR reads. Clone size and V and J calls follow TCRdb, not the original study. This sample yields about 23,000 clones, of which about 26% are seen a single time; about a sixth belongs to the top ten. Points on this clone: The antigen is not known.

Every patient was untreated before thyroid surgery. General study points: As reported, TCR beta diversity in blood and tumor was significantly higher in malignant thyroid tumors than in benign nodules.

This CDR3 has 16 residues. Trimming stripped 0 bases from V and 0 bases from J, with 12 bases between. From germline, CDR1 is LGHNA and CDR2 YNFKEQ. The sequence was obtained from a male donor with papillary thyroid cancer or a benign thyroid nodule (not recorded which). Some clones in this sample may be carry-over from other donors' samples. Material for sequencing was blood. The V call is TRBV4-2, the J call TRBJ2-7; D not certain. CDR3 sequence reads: CASSQEWTVGSYEQYF. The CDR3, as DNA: TGTGCCAGCAGCCAAGAATGGACGGTGGGCTCCTACGAGCAGTACTTC.